Shown below are 19 T cell receptor beta chains from a single sample sequenced in a study of blood T cells in healthy people across ages. Combining a sample-barcoded 5' primer with a J-beta primer mix, a second PCR ran for roughly 7 to 12 cycles. TCRdb redid the calling of the 5' RACE reads with MiXCR, one entry per CDR3 protein. In the table there are about 1 million distinct CDR3 sequences, 35% to 50% of which are singletons. The sequencing sample was made of blood. The source of these receptors is an older woman in good health.

The gene calls are TRBV20-1 and TRBJ1-1; tentatively, D is TRBD1 (5 bases). Germline CDR1 reads DFQATT; CDR2 reads SNEGSKA (reference sequence). The CDR3 contains 13 residues. The germline V and J ends were trimmed by 0 bases and 4 bases, with 9 bases remaining between them. The CDR3 loop reads CSARDRVGTEAFF. As DNA, the CDR3 is TGCAGTGCTAGAGACAGGGTGGGCACTGAAGCTTTCTTT.

The chain recombines TRBV20-1 with TRBJ2-2; perhaps D is TRBD1 or TRBD2 (7 bases each). Trimming cost V 0 bases and J 5 bases, with 16 bases left between them. There are 16 residues in the CDR3. The germline V gene encodes CDR1 DFQATT and CDR2 SNEGSKA (reference sequence). CDR3 DNA: TGCAGTGCTAGAGATCTGGGGCAGGGGGGGACCGGGGAGCTGTTTTTT. The encoded protein is CSARDLGQGGTGELFF.

This clonotype was found many times. The rearrangement joins TRBV7-8 to TRBJ2-3; 10 nucleotides align to TRBD2. CDR3 length: 21 residues. Trimming removed 6 bases from V and 2 bases from J; junction bases left unmatched: 23. CDR1 and CDR2 from the germline V gene are SGHVS and FQNEAQ. DNA of the CDR3: TGTGCCAGCAGTACGATCTCCGGGACTAGCGAGAGGCGCACCTTCACAGATACGCAGTATTTT. Its translation: CASSTISGTSERRTFTDTQYF.

The genes are TRBV27 and TRBJ2-5, with TRBD1 matching over 7 bases. V gave up 5 bases and J gave up 4 bases; unmatched junction bases: 10. Per the germline V gene, CDR1 is MNHEY and CDR2 is SMNVEV (reference sequence). The CDR3 extends over 15 amino acids. CDR3 protein: CASSPTPTGRETQYF. CDR3 DNA: TGTGCCAGCAGTCCCACCCCGACAGGGAGAGAGACCCAGTACTTC.

This clonotype was seen a few times. A much larger clone sits a single nucleotide away, making a read error possible. The chain joins TRBV20-1 to TRBJ2-1, with a weak D call TRBD2 (5 bases). With the DNA end fitting TRBJ2-7 better, the J assignment may be wrong. From germline, CDR1 is DFQATT and CDR2 SNEGSKA (reference sequence). The CDR3 contains 13 residues. CDR3 amino acids: CSAGSAPYNEQYF. The CDR3 region has the DNA TGCAGTGCTGGTAGCGCCCCCTACAATGAGCAGTACTTC.

CDR3 sequence: CASSPPTQPQHF. CDR3 coding DNA: TGTGCCAGCAGCCCCCCGACTCAACCCCAGCATTTT. The rearrangement links TRBV7-2 to TRBJ1-5; D ambiguous. Germline CDR1 and CDR2: SGHTA and FQGNSA. Deletions cut 5 bases from V and 10 bases from J, with 12 bases between. CDR3 length equals 12 residues.

The rearrangement uses TRBV12-5 and TRBJ2-1, with D unclear. V shed 1 base and J shed 14 bases, with 15 bases lying between them. The V gene's germline CDR1 is LGHNT and CDR2 FRNRAP. This CDR3 is 13 amino acids long. The CDR3 sequence is CASGLAWAEREFF. The CDR3 DNA is TGTGCTAGTGGTTTGGCCTGGGCGGAAAGGGAGTTCTTC. Complete variable domain (other parts from reference TRBV12-5 and TRBJ2-1): DARVTQTPRHKVTEMGQEVTMRCQPILGHNTVFWYRQTMMQGLELLAYFRNRAPLDDSGMPKDRFSAEMPDATLATLKIQPSEPRDSAVYFCASGLAWAEREFFGPGTRLTVL.

Many counts were recorded for this clonotype. V gene TRBV20-1 combines with J gene TRBJ2-6, with 7 bases fitting TRBD1. The germline V gene has CDR1 DFQATT and CDR2 SNEGSKA (reference sequence). The CDR3 consists of 16 residues. J lost 3 bases, V lost 1 base, and 6 bases had no gene match. The CDR3 DNA is TGCAGTGCTAGAGCCGACAGGGCAGGTGGGGCCAACGTCCTGACTTTC. It yields the protein CSARADRAGGANVLTF.

J is TRBJ2-2 and V is TRBV29-1, with TRBD2 matching over 12 bases. The CDR3 length is 15 residues. V trimming: 6 bases; J trimming: 4 bases; junction bases outside the gene matches: 6. The germline V gene has CDR1 SQVTM and CDR2 ANQGSEA. The CDR3 sequence: CSVEPLAGGTGELFF. CDR3 sequence (DNA): TGCAGCGTCGAGCCACTAGCGGGAGGCACCGGGGAGCTGTTTTTT.

A remark on this clonotype: Sequence at one end of the junction differs from germline and may be a read error. CDR3 sequence: CAGSRDIGTNGGKLFF. The CDR3 nucleotides are TGTGCCGGCAGTCGGGACATCGGGACTAATGGCGGAAAACTGTTTTTT. The chain uses TRBV12-3 or TRBV12-4 and TRBJ1-4, with D perhaps TRBD1 (6 bases). This CDR3 region has 16 residues.

The CDR3, as DNA: TGTGCCAGCAGCCAGGCCTTAAACTATGGCTACACCTTC. As protein: CASSQALNYGYTF. V is TRBV14 and J is TRBJ1-2; D not certain. CDR1 SGHDN and CDR2 FVKESK come from the germline V gene. This CDR3 has 13 residues. V was trimmed by 3 bases and J by 2 bases, leaving 7 bases between them. Supplemented by reference TRBV14 and TRBJ1-2, the full variable domain reads EAGVTQFPSHSVIEKGQTVTLRCDPISGHDNLYWYRRVMGKEIKFLLHFVKESKQDESGMPNNRFLAERTGGTYSTLKVQPAELEDSGVYFCASSQALNYGYTFGSGTRLTVV.

This chain links TRBV5-1 with TRBJ2-1; TRBD2 might be the D (6 bases). The V gene lost 5 bases and the J gene lost 3 bases, with 18 bases spanning the gap. The CDR3 covers 16 residues. The germline CDR1 and CDR2 sequences are SGHRS and YFSETQ. CDR3 nucleotide sequence: TGCGCCAGCAGTCTCAATGCGGGGACGGGCTACAATGAGCAGTTCTTC. It specifies CASSLNAGTGYNEQFF. The full variable domain, in which reference TRBV5-1 and TRBJ2-1 provide the parts outside the CDR3, is KAGVTQTPRYLIKTRGQQVTLSCSPISGHRSVSWYQQTPGQGLQFLFEYFSETQRNKGNFPGRFSGRQFSNSRSEMNVSTLELGDSALYLCASSLNAGTGYNEQFFGPGTRLTVL.

This clonotype occurred a few times. This chain joins TRBV11-2 and TRBJ2-4; TRBD1 aligns across 7 bases. The germline V gene has CDR1 SGHAT and CDR2 FQNNGV. Trimming cost V 5 bases and J 6 bases; bases outside gene matches: 4. The CDR3 contains 13 residues. The CDR3 protein is CASSLDRANIQYF. The DNA of the CDR3 is TGTGCCAGCAGCCTTGACAGGGCAAACATTCAGTACTTC.

V is TRBV7-2 and J is TRBJ2-7; 8 bases map to TRBD1. In germline, CDR1 is SGHTA, CDR2 FQGNSA. Trimming removed 3 bases from V and 2 bases from J; junction bases left unmatched: 6. This CDR3 has 15 amino acids. As DNA, the CDR3 is TGTGCCAGCAGCTTCGGGACAGGAAATACCTACGAGCAGTACTTC. It is translated as CASSFGTGNTYEQYF.

This chain links TRBV27 with TRBJ2-1; 9 bases agree with TRBD2. Germline V gene data show CDR1 as MNHEY and CDR2 as SMNVEV (reference sequence). This CDR3 is 14 amino acids long. Trimming cost V 6 bases and J 12 bases; bases outside gene matches: 12. CDR3 sequence reads: CASRGASGTRGQFF. CDR3 bases: TGTGCCAGCAGAGGGGCTAGCGGGACGCGGGGGCAGTTCTTC.

This clonotype was counted ten times or more. One end of the junction varies from germline; a read error may be responsible. This chain joins TRBV11-3 and TRBJ2-7, with 8 bases lining up with TRBD1. This CDR3 has 13 amino acids. Germline V gene data show CDR1 as SGHNT and CDR2 as YENEEA. This chain's CDR3 is CASSIDGTGEQYF. The CDR3 bases are TGTGCCAGCAGCATAGATGGGACAGGCGAGCAGTACTTC.

The V gene is TRBV18, the J gene TRBJ2-7; 8 positions agree with TRBD2. This CDR3 is 13 amino acids long. The junction had 8 bases not matched to a gene; V was cut back by 6 bases and J by 7 bases. The germline V gene encodes CDR1 KGHSH and CDR2 LQKENI. The DNA for the CDR3 is TGTGCCAGCTCTATCGGGCAGCGGGAGGAGCAGTACTTC. This gives the protein CASSIGQREEQYF. The complete variable domain, with remaining parts taken from reference TRBV18 and TRBJ2-7, reads NAGVMQNPRHLVRRRGQEARLRCSPMKGHSHVYWYRQLPEEGLKFMVYLQKENIIDESGMPKERFSAEFPKEGPSILRIQQVVRGDSAAYFCASSIGQREEQYFGPGTRLTVT.

The rearrangement links TRBV10-1 to TRBJ2-1; tentative D call: TRBD1 (6 bases). CDR3 length: 14 residues. The germline V gene has CDR1 WNHNN and CDR2 SYGVQD (reference sequence). V lost 8 bases and J lost 4, with 15 bases in between. CDR3 sequence reads: CASSQGLIYNEQFF. In nucleotides, the CDR3 is TGCGCCAGCTCTCAGGGGTTAATTTACAATGAGCAGTTCTTC.

This clonotype has more than one count but fewer than ten. This sequence joins TRBV12-3 or TRBV12-4 and TRBJ1-4; possibly TRBD1 for D (6 bases). The V and J ends lost 6 bases and 8 bases respectively, with 19 bases between them. The CDR3 is made up of 15 amino acids. This CDR3 reads CASSRRSQGGEKLFF. CDR3 in DNA: TGTGCCAGCAGCCGCCGTTCACAGGGAGGCGAAAAACTGTTTTTT.